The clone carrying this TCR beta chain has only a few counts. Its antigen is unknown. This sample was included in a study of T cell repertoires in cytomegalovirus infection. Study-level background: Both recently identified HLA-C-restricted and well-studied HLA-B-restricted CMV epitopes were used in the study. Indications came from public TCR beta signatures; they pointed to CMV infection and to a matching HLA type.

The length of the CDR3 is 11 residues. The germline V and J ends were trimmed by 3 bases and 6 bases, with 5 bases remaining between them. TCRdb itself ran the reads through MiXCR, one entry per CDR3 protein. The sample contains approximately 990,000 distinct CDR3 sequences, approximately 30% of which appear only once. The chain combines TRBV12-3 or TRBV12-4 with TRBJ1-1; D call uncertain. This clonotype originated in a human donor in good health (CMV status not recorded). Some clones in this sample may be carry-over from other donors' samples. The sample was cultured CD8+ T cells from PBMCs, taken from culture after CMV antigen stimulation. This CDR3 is CASSFIAEAFF. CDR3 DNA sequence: TGTGCCAGCAGTTTCATAGCTGAAGCTTTCTTT.